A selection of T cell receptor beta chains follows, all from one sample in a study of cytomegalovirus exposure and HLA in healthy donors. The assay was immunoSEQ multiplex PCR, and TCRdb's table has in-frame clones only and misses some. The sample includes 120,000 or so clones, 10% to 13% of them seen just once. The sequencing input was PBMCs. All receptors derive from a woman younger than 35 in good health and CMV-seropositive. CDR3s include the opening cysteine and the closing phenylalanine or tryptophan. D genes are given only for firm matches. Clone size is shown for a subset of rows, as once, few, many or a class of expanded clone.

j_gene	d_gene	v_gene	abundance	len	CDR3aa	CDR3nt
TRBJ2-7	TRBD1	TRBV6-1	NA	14	CASSVGTGVPEQYF	TGTGCCAGCAGTGTAGGGACAGGGGTCCCCGAGCAGTACTTC
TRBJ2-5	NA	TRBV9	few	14	CASSDRTDQETQYF	TGTGCCAGCAGCGACCGGACAGATCAAGAGACCCAGTACTTC
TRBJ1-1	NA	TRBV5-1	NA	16	CASSFIPGAPSTEAFF	TGCGCCAGCAGCTTCATCCCAGGGGCGCCGAGCACTGAAGCTTTCTTT
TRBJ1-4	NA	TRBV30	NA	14	CAWGPGTPNEKLFF	TGTGCCTGGGGACCTGGGACACCTAATGAAAAACTGTTTTTT
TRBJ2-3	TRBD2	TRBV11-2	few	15	CASSYSGRSTDTQYF	TGTGCCAGCAGCTATAGCGGGAGATCAACAGATACGCAGTATTTT
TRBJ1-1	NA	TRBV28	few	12	CASSPFGGEAFF	TGTGCCAGCAGTCCATTCGGAGGGGAAGCTTTCTTT
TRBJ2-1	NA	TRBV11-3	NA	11	CASSSSSEQFF	TGTGCCAGCAGCTCAAGTAGCGAGCAGTTCTTC
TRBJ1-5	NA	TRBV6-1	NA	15	CASSQTGYSNQPQHF	TGTGCCAGCAGTCAAACAGGCTATAGCAATCAGCCCCAGCATTTT
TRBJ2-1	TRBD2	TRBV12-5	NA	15	CASAPGLAGPHEQFF	TGTGCTAGTGCCCCCGGACTAGCGGGCCCCCATGAGCAGTTCTTC
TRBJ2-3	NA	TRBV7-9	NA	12	CASSLLADTQYF	TGTGCCAGCAGCTTACTTGCAGATACGCAGTATTTT
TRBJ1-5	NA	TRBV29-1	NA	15	CSGEGRRSSNQPQHF	TGCAGTGGGGAGGGCCGGCGATCTAGCAATCAGCCCCAGCATTTT
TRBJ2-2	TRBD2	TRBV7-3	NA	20	CASSNQFRLAGGAASGELFF	TGTGCCAGCAGCAACCAATTTCGACTAGCGGGAGGTGCGGCCTCCGGGGAGCTGTTTTTT
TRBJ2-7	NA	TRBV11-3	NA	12	CASSLDRGEQYF	TGTGCCAGCAGCTTAGATCGCGGCGAGCAGTACTTC
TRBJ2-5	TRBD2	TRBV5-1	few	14	CASSILAPQETQYF	TGCGCCAGCAGCATACTAGCGCCACAAGAGACCCAGTACTTC
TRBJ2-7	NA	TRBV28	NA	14	CASSSLEDAYEQYF	TGTGCCAGCAGTTCACTTGAGGATGCCTACGAGCAGTACTTC
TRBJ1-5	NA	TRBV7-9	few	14	CASSPRTDNQPQHF	TGTGCCAGCAGTCCTAGGACAGACAATCAGCCCCAGCATTTT
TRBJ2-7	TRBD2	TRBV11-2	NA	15	CASSLSGTSLYEQYF	TGTGCCAGCAGCTTATCCGGGACTAGTCTCTACGAGCAGTACTTC
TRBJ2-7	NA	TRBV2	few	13	CASSPSSGYEQYF	TGTGCCAGCTCCCCGTCAAGCGGGTACGAGCAGTACTTC
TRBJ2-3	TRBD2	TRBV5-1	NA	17	CASSPIPSGASTDTQYF	TGCGCCAGCAGCCCCATTCCTAGCGGAGCTAGCACAGATACGCAGTATTTT
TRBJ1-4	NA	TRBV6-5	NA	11	CASRRDTLLFF	TGTGCCAGCAGAAGGGACACCCTTTTGTTTTTT
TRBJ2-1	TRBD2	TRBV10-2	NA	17	CASSEERLAEKRTEQFF	TGCGCCAGCAGTGAGGAAAGACTAGCGGAAAAGCGTACTGAGCAGTTCTTC
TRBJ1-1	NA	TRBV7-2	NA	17	CASSLSVGPALNTEAFF	TGTGCCAGCAGCTTATCTGTTGGGCCAGCACTGAACACTGAAGCTTTCTTT
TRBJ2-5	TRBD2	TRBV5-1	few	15	CASSIIAGGQETQYF	TGCGCCAGCAGCATCATAGCGGGAGGTCAAGAGACCCAGTACTTC
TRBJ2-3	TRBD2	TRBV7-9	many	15	CASSSSGSGADTQYF	TGTGCCAGCAGTTCTAGCGGGAGCGGCGCAGATACGCAGTATTTT
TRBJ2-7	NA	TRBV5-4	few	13	CASSNDNSYEQYF	TGTGCCAGCAGCAACGACAACTCCTACGAGCAGTACTTC
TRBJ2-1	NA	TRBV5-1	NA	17	CASSPNSGPSSYNEQFF	TGCGCCAGCAGCCCCAACAGCGGGCCGAGCTCCTACAATGAGCAGTTCTTC
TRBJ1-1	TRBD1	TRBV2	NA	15	CASSAVGTANTEAFF	TGTGCCAGCAGTGCAGTAGGGACAGCGAACACTGAAGCTTTCTTT
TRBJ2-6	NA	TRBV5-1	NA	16	CASSETGPSGANVLTF	TGCGCCAGCAGCGAAACAGGGCCCTCTGGGGCCAACGTCCTGACTTTC
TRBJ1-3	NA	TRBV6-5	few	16	CASSSTQGSSGNTIYF	TGTGCCAGCAGTTCAACCCAGGGCAGTTCTGGAAACACCATATATTTT
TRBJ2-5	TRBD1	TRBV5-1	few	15	CASSPTGGYQETQYF	TGCGCCAGCAGCCCGACAGGGGGCTACCAAGAGACCCAGTACTTC
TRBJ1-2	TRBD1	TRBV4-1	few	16	CASSQVGTGGSYGYTF	TGCGCCAGCAGCCAAGTGGGGACAGGGGGCTCCTATGGCTACACCTTC
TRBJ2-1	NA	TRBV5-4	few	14	CASSLIGLYNEQFF	TGTGCCAGCAGCTTGATAGGACTGTACAATGAGCAGTTCTTC
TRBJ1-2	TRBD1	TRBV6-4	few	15	CASRPDEGTGIGYTF	TGTGCCAGCAGGCCCGACGAAGGGACAGGGATAGGCTACACCTTC
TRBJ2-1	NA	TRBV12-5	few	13	CASGLGPGSEQFF	TGTGCTAGTGGTTTGGGGCCTGGGAGCGAGCAGTTCTTC
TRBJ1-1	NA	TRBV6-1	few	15	CASRAKDSQNTEAFF	TGTGCCAGCAGAGCGAAGGACAGCCAGAACACTGAAGCTTTCTTT
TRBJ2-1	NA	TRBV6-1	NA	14	CASSEVAERNEQFF	TGTGCCAGCAGCGAGGTGGCAGAAAGAAATGAGCAGTTCTTC
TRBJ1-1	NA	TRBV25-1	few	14	CASSRGGVGTEAFF	TGTGCCAGCAGCAGAGGGGGGGTGGGCACTGAAGCTTTCTTT
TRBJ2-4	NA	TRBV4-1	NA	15	CASSPDSLAKNIQYF	TGCGCCAGCAGCCCCGACTCTCTAGCCAAAAACATTCAGTACTTC
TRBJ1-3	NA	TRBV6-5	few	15	CASKQPGHSGNTIYF	TGTGCCAGCAAGCAACCGGGACACTCTGGAAACACCATATATTTT
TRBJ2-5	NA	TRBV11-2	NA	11	CASSAGETQYF	TGTGCCAGCAGTGCGGGGGAGACCCAGTACTTC
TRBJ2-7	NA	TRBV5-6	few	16	CASSSATGPPFFEQYF	TGTGCCAGCAGCTCAGCCACAGGGCCCCCATTTTTCGAGCAGTACTTC
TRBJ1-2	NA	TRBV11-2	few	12	CASSPVPYGYTF	TGTGCCAGCAGCCCAGTCCCCTATGGCTACACCTTC
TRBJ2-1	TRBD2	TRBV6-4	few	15	CASREREGLYNEQFF	TGTGCCAGCCGCGAGCGGGAGGGCCTTTACAATGAGCAGTTCTTC
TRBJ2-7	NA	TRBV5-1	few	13	CASSLDRVNEQYF	TGCGCCAGCAGCTTGGACAGGGTCAACGAGCAGTACTTC
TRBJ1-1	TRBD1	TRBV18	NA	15	CASSPRQGENTEAFF	TGTGCCAGCTCACCTCGACAGGGGGAAAACACTGAAGCTTTCTTT
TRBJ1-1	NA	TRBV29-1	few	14	CSVDRLLSNTEAFF	TGCAGCGTTGACAGGTTACTTTCCAACACTGAAGCTTTCTTT
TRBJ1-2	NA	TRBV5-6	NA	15	CASSLGSDSRYGYTF	TGTGCCAGCAGCTTGGGGTCGGACTCTCGGTATGGCTACACCTTC
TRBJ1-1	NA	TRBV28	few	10	CASTGGQLFF	TGTGCCAGCACTGGGGGCCAGCTTTTCTTT
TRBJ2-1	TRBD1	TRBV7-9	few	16	CASSSFSTGGGNEQFF	TGTGCCAGCAGCTCCTTTTCGACAGGGGGCGGGAATGAGCAGTTCTTC
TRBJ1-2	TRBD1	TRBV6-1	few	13	CASSEEGAGGYTF	TGTGCCAGCAGTGAGGAGGGGGCGGGAGGCTACACCTTC
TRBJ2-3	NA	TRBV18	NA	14	CASSPLQDTDTQYF	TGTGCCAGCTCACCCTTACAGGACACAGATACGCAGTATTTT
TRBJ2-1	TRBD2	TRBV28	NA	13	CASSWDSGRESVF	TGTGCCAGCAGTTGGGATAGCGGGAGGGAAAGCGTCTTC